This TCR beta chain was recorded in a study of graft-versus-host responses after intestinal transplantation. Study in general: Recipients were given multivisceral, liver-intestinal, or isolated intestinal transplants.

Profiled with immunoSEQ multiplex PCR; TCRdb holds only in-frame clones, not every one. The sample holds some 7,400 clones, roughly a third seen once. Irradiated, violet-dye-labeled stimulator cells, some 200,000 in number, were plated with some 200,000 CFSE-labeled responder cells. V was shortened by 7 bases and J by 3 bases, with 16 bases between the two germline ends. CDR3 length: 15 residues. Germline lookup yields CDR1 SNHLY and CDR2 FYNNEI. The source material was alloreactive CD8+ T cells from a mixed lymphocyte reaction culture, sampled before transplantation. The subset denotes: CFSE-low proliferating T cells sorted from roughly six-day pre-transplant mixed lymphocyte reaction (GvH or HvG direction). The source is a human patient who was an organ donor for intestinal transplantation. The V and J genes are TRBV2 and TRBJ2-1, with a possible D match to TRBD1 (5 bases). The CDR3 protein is CASKEPGSVYNEQFF. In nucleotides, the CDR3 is TGTGCCAGCAAAGAGCCAGGGTCTGTCTACAATGAGCAGTTCTTC.